The present entry profiles one T cell receptor (beta chain) with its context. This sample includes further DNA sequences coding for the same CDR3. The CDR3 covers 15 residues. Looked up from germline, CDR1 is SGDLS and CDR2 is YYNGEE. The junction had 4 bases not matched to a gene; V was cut back by 0 bases and J by 5 bases. The data were produced by immunoSEQ multiplex PCR, yet TCRdb's version contains in-frame clones alone and is incomplete. This sample yields roughly 450,000 clones, of which approximately 92% are seen a single time; just under 6.5% belongs to the top ten. These data are taken from a study of control samples from healthy donors and cancer patients.

The sequence came from a man aged 35-49 years with head and neck cancer. The V call is TRBV9, the J call TRBJ2-2; 7 bases line up with TRBD2. The material sequenced was PBMCs. The CDR3 sequence is CASSVVASGTGELFF. Here the CDR3 DNA reads TGTGCCAGCAGCGTAGTGGCTAGCGGTACCGGGGAGCTGTTTTTT.